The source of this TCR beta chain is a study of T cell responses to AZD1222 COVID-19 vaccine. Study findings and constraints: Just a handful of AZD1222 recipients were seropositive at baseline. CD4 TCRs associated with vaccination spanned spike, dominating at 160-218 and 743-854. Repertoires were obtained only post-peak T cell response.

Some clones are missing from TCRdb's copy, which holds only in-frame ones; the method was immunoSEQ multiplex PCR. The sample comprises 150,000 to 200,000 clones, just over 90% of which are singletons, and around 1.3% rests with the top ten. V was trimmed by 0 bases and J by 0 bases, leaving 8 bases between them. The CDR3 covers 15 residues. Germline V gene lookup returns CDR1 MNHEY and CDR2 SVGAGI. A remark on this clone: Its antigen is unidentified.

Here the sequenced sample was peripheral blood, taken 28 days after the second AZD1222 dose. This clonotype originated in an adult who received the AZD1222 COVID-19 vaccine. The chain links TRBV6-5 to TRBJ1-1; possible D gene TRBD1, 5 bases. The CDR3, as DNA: TGTGCCAGCAGTTACTCGAGGGGAATGAACACTGAAGCTTTCTTT. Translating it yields CASSYSRGMNTEAFF.